This TCR beta chain was observed in a study of blood T cell repertoires in COVID-19. Study details: Sources were T cells, B-cell-depleted T cells, or PBMCs; the material itself was cDNA or gDNA.

V dropped 1 base and J dropped 2 bases, with 11 bases sitting between them. Germline loops: CDR1 SGHRS, CDR2 YFSETQ. There are 15 residues in the CDR3. Data came from immunoSEQ multiplex PCR; TCRdb stores just in-frame clones and leaves some out. This sample has about 80,000 clones; approximately 76% occur once, and the top ten carry 15% to 20%. The V call is TRBV5-1, the J call TRBJ2-3; tentative D call: TRBD1 (5 bases). The origin of this receptor is a man between 65 and 79 years old with active or convalescent COVID-19. Source material: peripheral blood. CDR3 amino acids: CASSLMGLNTDTQYF. In DNA, the CDR3 is TGCGCCAGCAGCTTGATGGGGCTAAACACAGATACGCAGTATTTT.